This T cell receptor (beta chain) emerged from a study of cytomegalovirus exposure and HLA in healthy donors. Germline loops: CDR1 MDHEN, CDR2 SYDVKM. Trimming pared 9 bases from V and 2 bases from J, leaving 10 bases between. There are 12 residues in the CDR3. This clone showed up just a few times. Antigen unknown. Other DNA sequences in the same sample also yield this CDR3. The primer mix had 60 Vbeta and 13 Jbeta primers. Method: immunoSEQ multiplex PCR; TCRdb's copy keeps in-frame clones and lacks some. The sample has 200,000 or so clones; under 85% are singletons. Regarding the study as a whole: It has been reported that TCR beta sequences accurately predicted the HLA-A and HLA-B alleles of most subjects. Analysis performed later found over 15,000 TCR beta sequences associated with HLA alleles at 0.05 false discovery rate.

Sequenced material: PBMCs. The rearrangement links TRBV28 to TRBJ1-1; D gene uncertain. This TCR was sampled from a man aged 50 to 59 in good health and CMV-seronegative. The CDR3 region has the DNA TGTGCCAGTTCCGTCCTTAACACTGAAGCTTTCTTT. Protein sequence: CASSVLNTEAFF.